The clone carrying this TCR beta chain was counted many times. Its antigen is undetermined. Amplified TCR beta CDR3 regions derived from RNA transcripts. Initially, a first-round RT-PCR of the TCR CDR3 employed the HTBI primer set. TCRdb redid the calling of the multiplex PCR reads with MiXCR, one entry per CDR3 protein. Among a few hundred thousand distinct CDR3 sequences listed, about 18% were seen once. The length of the CDR3 is 15 residues. The V and J ends lost 5 bases and 0 bases respectively, with 11 bases between them. Germline values: CDR1 SEHNR, CDR2 FQNEAQ (reference sequence). These data originate in a study of T cells in Graves' hyperthyroidism and ophthalmopathy. Turning to the study itself: Peripheral blood was secured at the point of initial diagnosis, before any treatment. Regarding the study as a whole: Ophthalmopathy prediction by the model preceded onset by a median about 6 months.

The sequence was collected from a woman under 30 with Graves' hyperthyroidism. The rearrangement joins TRBV7-9 to TRBJ1-3; D not resolved. The specimen sequenced was blood. The CDR3 DNA follows: TGTGCCAGCAGCCAGCCACGAAACTCTGGAAACACCATATATTTT. Protein sequence: CASSQPRNSGNTIYF.